This T cell receptor beta chain was sequenced during a study of T cell repertoires in cytomegalovirus infection. Overall study: The study used recently identified HLA-C-restricted and well-studied HLA-B-restricted CMV epitopes. General observations from the study: The cumulative frequency of public TCR beta families distinguished individuals who carried CMV together with the relevant HLA.

V gave up 0 bases and J gave up 4 bases, with 13 bases separating them. CDR1 and CDR2 (germline): MGHRA, YSYEKL. CDR3 length: 15 amino acids. MiXCR, applied by TCRdb to the reads, yields one record per CDR3 protein. The repertoire holds roughly 78,000 distinct CDR3 sequences, with around 37% as singletons. In the case of this clonotype: Antigen unknown.

The chain recombines TRBV4-1 with TRBJ2-7; tentative D call: TRBD1 (5 bases). This TCR was recovered from a human donor in good health (CMV status not recorded). Some clones in this sample may be carry-over from other donors' samples. Source: CD8+ T cells from cultured PBMCs, taken from culture after CMV antigen stimulation. The CDR3 region is CASSQEGAGRYEQYF. The CDR3 bases are TGCGCCAGCAGCCAAGAAGGGGCAGGGCGGTACGAGCAGTACTTC.